This section outlines one TCR beta chain sequence together with its context. This sample is drawn from a study of control samples from healthy donors and cancer patients. Profiling relied on immunoSEQ multiplex PCR, and the TCRdb table lists in-frame clones only, not all of them. The sample carries more than 85,000 clones, around 89% recorded once. This TCR came from a woman aged 45 to 65 in good health. Sequencing was done on a sample of blood.

The CDR3 region has the DNA TGTGCCAGCAGCTCCGGGGAAGCGACCGGGGAGCTGTTTTTT. Its protein is CASSSGEATGELFF. The chain recombines TRBV5-8 with TRBJ2-2; D may be TRBD2 (5 bases). Deletions cut 3 bases from V and 5 bases from J, with 11 bases between. CDR3 length: 14 residues. The germline CDR1 and CDR2 sequences are SGHTS and YDEGEE.